The present TCR beta chain was sequenced within a study of OX40 agonist ivuxolimab in advanced cancers. In the study overall: The mean age was roughly 60 years, ranging from about 20 to 79, with less than 90% of participants male.

Concerning this clone itself: The antigen is not known.

Broader study findings: The CD4+ and CD8+ T cells in the blood had expanded clonally by week 6 at 0.1 to 3.0 mg/kg.

TCRdb keeps only in-frame clones here, not all; method: immunoSEQ multiplex PCR. The sample holds 25,000 or so clones; approximately 73% are singletons and the top ten take more than 15%. Germline lookup yields CDR1 MNHEY and CDR2 SVGAGI. There are 14 residues in the CDR3. V was trimmed by 2 bases and J by 4 bases, leaving 9 bases between them. The source material was CD4+ or CD8+ T cells sorted from blood, sampled in a trial of the OX40 agonist ivuxolimab. J is TRBJ1-5 and V is TRBV6-5, with D uncertain. This TCR was sampled from an adult with an advanced solid tumor such as melanoma, head and neck, liver or kidney cancer. The chain's CDR3 is CASSYLGNNQPQHF. The CDR3 DNA reads TGTGCCAGCAGTTACCTCGGCAATAATCAGCCCCAGCATTTT.